This T cell receptor (beta chain) came from a study of T cell repertoires in cytomegalovirus infection. Study findings and constraints: In two of eight donors, the top clonotype was HLA-C-restricted CMV-specific.

The CDR3 sequence is 13 residues long. With 8 bases removed from V and 3 bases from J, the gap between germline ends came to 13 bases. Germline CDR1 SGHVT, CDR2 SQSDAQ. Using its own MiXCR run on the reads, TCRdb lists one record per CDR3 protein. This table holds 310,000 or so distinct CDR3 sequences, around 25% found once. Notes on this clonotype: Antigen unknown.

The source was cultured PBMCs, collected from culture after CMV antigen stimulation. The TCR originated in a human donor in good health (CMV status not recorded). Some clones in this sample may be carry-over from other donors' samples. The rearrangement joins TRBV7-4 to TRBJ1-2; D remains ambiguous. Here the CDR3 reads CASVDREDYGYTF. The CDR3 DNA reads as TGTGCCAGCGTAGACCGCGAAGACTATGGCTACACCTTC.